The rows below give T cell receptor beta chains drawn from one sample of a study of cytomegalovirus exposure and HLA in healthy donors. TCRdb keeps only in-frame clones here, not all; method: immunoSEQ multiplex PCR. The sample includes 95,000 to 150,000 clones. Sequences were obtained from PBMCs. The receptors originated from a man between 18 and 35 years old in good health and CMV-seronegative. Both conserved end residues are part of each CDR3. The order of the fields is D gene, V gene, J gene, CDR3 DNA, CDR3 protein. The D gene is left open where the match is weak.

D: NA; V: TRBV7-9; J: TRBJ2-7; DNA: TGTGCCAGCAGCCTGCCGGCGACAGACGAGCAGTACTTC; CDR3: CASSLPATDEQYF
D: NA; V: TRBV6-5; J: TRBJ2-1; DNA: TGTGCCAGCAGTTACTACCCCCCAGGCGATGAGCAGTTCTTC; CDR3: CASSYYPPGDEQFF
D: NA; V: TRBV5-1; J: TRBJ2-7; DNA: TGCGCCAGCAGCGGTGGGGGGGCCCACCTTACCTACGAGCAGTACTTC; CDR3: CASSGGGAHLTYEQYF
D: TRBD1; V: TRBV7-2; J: TRBJ1-4; DNA: TGTGCCAGCACCCAGGGGGCGGGTAATGAAAAACTGTTTTTT; CDR3: CASTQGAGNEKLFF
D: TRBD1; V: TRBV18; J: TRBJ2-6; DNA: TGTGCCAGCTCACGTGGTCCGGGACAGGGCGACTCTGGGGCCAACGTCCTGACTTTC; CDR3: CASSRGPGQGDSGANVLTF
D: NA; V: TRBV30; J: TRBJ2-7; DNA: TGTGCCTGGAGACGCGAAATGAGCTCCTACGAGCAGTACTTC; CDR3: CAWRREMSSYEQYF
D: TRBD1; V: TRBV10-2; J: TRBJ2-7; DNA: TGCGCCAGTTCGCCGACAGGGCTCTCCTACGAGCAGTACTTC; CDR3: CASSPTGLSYEQYF
D: TRBD1; V: TRBV18; J: TRBJ2-3; DNA: TGTGCCAGCTCGCCACCCGGGACAGGGATGATAGGTACGCAGTATTTT; CDR3: CASSPPGTGMIGTQYF
D: TRBD2; V: TRBV6-1; J: TRBJ2-1; DNA: TGTGCCAGCAGTGAAGCGTCGGGGACTAGCGGATACAATGAGCAGTTCTTC; CDR3: CASSEASGTSGYNEQFF
D: NA; V: TRBV9; J: TRBJ2-7; DNA: TGTGCCAGCAGCGCAGAGGGAGAGCAGTACTTC; CDR3: CASSAEGEQYF
D: TRBD1; V: TRBV19; J: TRBJ2-7; DNA: TGTGCCAGTAGTCCGGGGACAGGGTCCTACGAGCAGTACTTC; CDR3: CASSPGTGSYEQYF
D: TRBD2; V: TRBV9; J: TRBJ2-1; DNA: TGTGCCAGCAGCGTAGGGGGGACTAGGAAGTTCAATGAGCAGTTCTTC; CDR3: CASSVGGTRKFNEQFF
D: TRBD1; V: TRBV28; J: TRBJ2-5; DNA: TGTGCCAGCAGGGGGGGACAGGGCTTCCAAGAGACCCAGTACTTC; CDR3: CASRGGQGFQETQYF
D: NA; V: TRBV6-1; J: TRBJ2-7; DNA: TGTGCCAGCAGTCCTGTACAGGGTTCCGAGCAGTACTTC; CDR3: CASSPVQGSEQYF
D: NA; V: TRBV6-1; J: TRBJ1-6; DNA: TGTGCCAGCAGTGATTCTCCGCTTCGAACAGGACGCTCCTATAATTCACCCCTCCACTTT; CDR3: CASSDSPLRTGRSYNSPLHF
D: NA; V: TRBV7-8; J: TRBJ1-2; DNA: TGTGCCAGCAGCTTAGCGCACAGGAACTATGGCTACACCTTC; CDR3: CASSLAHRNYGYTF
D: TRBD2; V: TRBV2; J: TRBJ2-7; DNA: TGTGCCAGCAGGATCGGGGCTAGCGGGAGTCACGAGCAGTACTTC; CDR3: CASRIGASGSHEQYF
D: NA; V: TRBV6-1; J: TRBJ1-5; DNA: TGTGCCAGCAGTGAAAAAGGGTTTGGAGGGACCCAGCATTTT; CDR3: CASSEKGFGGTQHF
D: NA; V: TRBV5-6; J: TRBJ2-7; DNA: TGTGCCAGCAGCTTGGACACCTACGAGCAGTACTTC; CDR3: CASSLDTYEQYF
D: NA; V: TRBV18; J: TRBJ2-5; DNA: TGTGCCAGCTCACCGGGCTTCCAAGAGACCCAGTACTTC; CDR3: CASSPGFQETQYF
D: TRBD2; V: TRBV25-1; J: TRBJ2-7; DNA: TGTGCCAGCAGAGATAGCGGGGGCTCCTACGAGCAGTACTTC; CDR3: CASRDSGGSYEQYF
D: NA; V: TRBV7-9; J: TRBJ1-1; DNA: TGTGCCAGCAGCTTAGCTGTGACCGAGGACACTGAAGCTTTCTTT; CDR3: CASSLAVTEDTEAFF